Detailed here is one T cell receptor (beta chain). Its target is not known. Template switching with 5'RACE generated the TCR cDNA and added a universal primer site and UMIs. TCRdb reprocessed the 5' RACE reads via MiXCR and lists one record per CDR3 protein. Of approximately 510,000 distinct CDR3 sequences in the sample, 20% to 25% were seen once. The data were taken from a study of T cells after yellow fever vaccination. General study findings and limits: Compared with primary, the secondary response was weaker and peaked at day 5, not 15.

This specimen consisted of PBMCs, obtained approximately 20 days after the first yellow fever vaccination. The source of this sequence is a man younger than 30 who received the YFV17D yellow fever vaccine.

CDR3 region: CSAEGSGDEQFF. The DNA for the CDR3 is TGCAGTGCAGAAGGGAGTGGGGATGAGCAGTTCTTC. The chain carries TRBV20-1 and TRBJ2-1; TRBD2 is a possible D gene (5 bases). V lost 6 bases and J 8 bases, leaving 14 bases between the germline ends. Germline loops: CDR1 DFQATT, CDR2 SNEGSKA (reference sequence). CDR3 length: 12 amino acids.